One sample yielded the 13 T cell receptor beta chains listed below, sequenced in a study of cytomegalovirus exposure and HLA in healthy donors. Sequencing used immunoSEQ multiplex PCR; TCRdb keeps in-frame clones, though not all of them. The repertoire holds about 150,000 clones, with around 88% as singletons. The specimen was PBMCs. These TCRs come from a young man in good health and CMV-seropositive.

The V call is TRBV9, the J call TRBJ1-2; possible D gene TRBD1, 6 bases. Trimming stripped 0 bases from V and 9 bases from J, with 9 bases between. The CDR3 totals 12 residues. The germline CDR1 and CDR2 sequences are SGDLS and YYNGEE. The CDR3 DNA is TGTGCCAGCAGCGTAGTCCAGGGGAGCTACACCTTC. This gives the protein CASSVVQGSYTF.

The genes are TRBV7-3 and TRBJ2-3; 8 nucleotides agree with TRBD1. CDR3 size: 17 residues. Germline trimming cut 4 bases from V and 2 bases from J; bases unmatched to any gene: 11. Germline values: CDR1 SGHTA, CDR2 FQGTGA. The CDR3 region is CASSSAQGALVTDTQYF. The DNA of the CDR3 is TGTGCCAGCAGCTCCGCCCAGGGGGCTTTGGTCACAGATACGCAGTATTTT.

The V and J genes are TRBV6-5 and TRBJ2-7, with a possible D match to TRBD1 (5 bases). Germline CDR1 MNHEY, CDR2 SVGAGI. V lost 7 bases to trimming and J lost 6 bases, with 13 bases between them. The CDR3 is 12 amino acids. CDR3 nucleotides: TGTGCCAGCACCCAAAGGGGAACCGAGCAGTACTTC. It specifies CASTQRGTEQYF.

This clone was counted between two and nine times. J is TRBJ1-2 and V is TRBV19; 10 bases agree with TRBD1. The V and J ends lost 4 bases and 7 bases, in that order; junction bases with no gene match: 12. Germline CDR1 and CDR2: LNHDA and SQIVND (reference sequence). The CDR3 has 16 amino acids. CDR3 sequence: CASSTTIDRGQGGYTF. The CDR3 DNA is TGTGCCAGTAGTACAACCATTGACAGGGGGCAGGGTGGCTACACCTTC.

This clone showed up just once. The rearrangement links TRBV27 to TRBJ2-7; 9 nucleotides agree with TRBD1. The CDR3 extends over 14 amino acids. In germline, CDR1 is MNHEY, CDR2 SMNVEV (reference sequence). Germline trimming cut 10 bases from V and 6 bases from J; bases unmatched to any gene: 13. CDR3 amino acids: CANKVLTGGLEQYF. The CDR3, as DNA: TGTGCCAACAAAGTTCTGACAGGGGGGCTCGAGCAGTACTTC.

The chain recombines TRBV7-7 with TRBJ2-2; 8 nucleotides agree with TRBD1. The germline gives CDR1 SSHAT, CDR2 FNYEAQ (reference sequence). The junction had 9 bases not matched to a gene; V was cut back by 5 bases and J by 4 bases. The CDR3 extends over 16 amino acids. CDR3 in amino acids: CASSPRQGLVTGELFF. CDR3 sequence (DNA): TGTGCCAGCAGCCCGCGACAGGGGTTGGTCACCGGGGAGCTGTTTTTT.

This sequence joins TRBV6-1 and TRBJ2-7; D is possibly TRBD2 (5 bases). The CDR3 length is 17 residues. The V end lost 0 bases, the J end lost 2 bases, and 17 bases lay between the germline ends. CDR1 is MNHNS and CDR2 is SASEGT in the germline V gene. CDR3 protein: CASSEALPSPVPYEQYF. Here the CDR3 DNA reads TGTGCCAGCAGTGAAGCGCTTCCTAGCCCCGTTCCCTACGAGCAGTACTTC.

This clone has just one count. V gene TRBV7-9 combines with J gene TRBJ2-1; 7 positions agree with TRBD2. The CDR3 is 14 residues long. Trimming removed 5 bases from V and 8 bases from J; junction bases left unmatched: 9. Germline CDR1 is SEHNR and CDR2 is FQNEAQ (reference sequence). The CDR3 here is CASSPGEGWYEQFF. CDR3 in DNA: TGTGCCAGCAGCCCCGGGGAGGGGTGGTATGAGCAGTTCTTC.

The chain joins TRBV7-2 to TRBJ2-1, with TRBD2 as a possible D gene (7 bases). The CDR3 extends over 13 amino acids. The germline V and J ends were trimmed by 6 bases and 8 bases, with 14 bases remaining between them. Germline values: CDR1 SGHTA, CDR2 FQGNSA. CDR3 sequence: CASRGGPTDEQFF. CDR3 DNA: TGTGCCAGCAGGGGGGGGCCTACAGATGAGCAGTTCTTC.

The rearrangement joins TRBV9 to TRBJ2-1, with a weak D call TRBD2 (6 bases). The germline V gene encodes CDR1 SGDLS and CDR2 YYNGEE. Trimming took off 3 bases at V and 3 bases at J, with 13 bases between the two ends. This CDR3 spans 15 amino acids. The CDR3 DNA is TGTGCCAGCAGCGAGGCGGGACCATACTACAATGAGCAGTTCTTC. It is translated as CASSEAGPYYNEQFF.

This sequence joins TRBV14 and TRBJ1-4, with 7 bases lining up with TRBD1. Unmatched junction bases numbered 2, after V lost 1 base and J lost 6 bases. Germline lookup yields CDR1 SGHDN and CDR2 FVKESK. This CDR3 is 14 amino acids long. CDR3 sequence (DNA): TGTGCCAGCAGCCAAGTCAGGGGGGATGAAAAACTGTTTTTT. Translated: CASSQVRGDEKLFF.

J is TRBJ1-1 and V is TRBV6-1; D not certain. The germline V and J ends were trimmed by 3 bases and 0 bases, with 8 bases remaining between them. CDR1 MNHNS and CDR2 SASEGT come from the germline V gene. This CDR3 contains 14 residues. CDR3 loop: CASSERAVNTEAFF. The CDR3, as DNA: TGTGCCAGCAGTGAGCGGGCAGTGAACACTGAAGCTTTCTTT.

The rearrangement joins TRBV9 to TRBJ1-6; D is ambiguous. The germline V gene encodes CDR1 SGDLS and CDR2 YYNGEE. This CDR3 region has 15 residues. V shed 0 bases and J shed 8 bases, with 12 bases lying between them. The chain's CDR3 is CASSVEPGRDSPLHF. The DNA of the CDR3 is TGTGCCAGCAGCGTAGAACCGGGAAGAGATTCACCCCTCCACTTT.